The entry that follows covers one T cell receptor (beta chain) sequence. The sample is drawn from a study of control samples from healthy donors and cancer patients. Germline trimming cut 5 bases from V and 8 bases from J; bases unmatched to any gene: 10. There are 15 residues in the CDR3. CDR1 and CDR2 (germline): LGHNT, FRNRAP. Assay used: immunoSEQ multiplex PCR; TCRdb lists only in-frame clones, some missing. The repertoire has about 150,000 clones, 93% of them found once; the top ten carry roughly 5.5%. This TCR came from a man in his late teens or twenties in good health. The V call is TRBV12-5, the J call TRBJ2-1, with 9 positions matching TRBD2. The sequenced material came from blood. In DNA, the CDR3 is TGTGCTAGTGGTAGGGGGAGCGGGAGGAGGGATGAGCAGTTCTTC. Translation gives CASGRGSGRRDEQFF.